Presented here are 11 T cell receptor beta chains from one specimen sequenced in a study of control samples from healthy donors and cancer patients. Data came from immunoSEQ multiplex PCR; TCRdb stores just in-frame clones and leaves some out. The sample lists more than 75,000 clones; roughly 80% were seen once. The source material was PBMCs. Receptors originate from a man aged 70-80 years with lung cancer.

The CDR3 loop is CASSRGQGGSNQPQHF. The CDR3 region has the DNA TGTGCCAGCAGTCGTGGACAGGGTGGGAGCAATCAGCCCCAGCATTTT. The chain recombines TRBV6-6 with TRBJ1-5; 8 bases are a match to TRBD1. The CDR3 consists of 16 residues. The V gene's germline CDR1 is MNHNY and CDR2 SVGAGI (reference sequence). The trim removed 5 bases at V and 1 base at J, leaving 7 bases unmatched.

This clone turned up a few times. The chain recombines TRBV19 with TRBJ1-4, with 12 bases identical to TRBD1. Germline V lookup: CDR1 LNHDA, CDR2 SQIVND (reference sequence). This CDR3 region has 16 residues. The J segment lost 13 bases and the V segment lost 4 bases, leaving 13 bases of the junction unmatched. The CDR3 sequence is CASSTRRGTGGAILFF. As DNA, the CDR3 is TGTGCCAGTAGTACGCGTCGTGGGACAGGGGGCGCCATACTGTTTTTT. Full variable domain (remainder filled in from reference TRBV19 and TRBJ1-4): DGGITQSPKYLFRKEGQNVTLSCEQNLNHDAMYWYRQDPGQGLRLIYYSQIVNDFQKGDIAEGYSVSREKKESFPLTVTSAQKNPTAFYLCASSTRRGTGGAILFFGSGTQLSVL.

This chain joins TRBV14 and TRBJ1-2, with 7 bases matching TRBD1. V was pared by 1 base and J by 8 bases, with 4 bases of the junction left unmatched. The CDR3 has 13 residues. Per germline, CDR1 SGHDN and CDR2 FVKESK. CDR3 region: CASSQGQGIGYTF. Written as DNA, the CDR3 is TGTGCCAGCAGCCAAGGACAGGGTATCGGCTACACCTTC.

DNA of the CDR3: TGTGCCAGCAGTTACTCCACCGGTAGTATCCCCTACGAGCAGTACTTC. This sequence encodes CASSYSTGSIPYEQYF. V usage is TRBV6-2 or TRBV6-3 and J usage is TRBJ2-7; D is ambiguous. V was clipped by 0 bases and J by 2 bases, with 14 bases between them. Germline-derived CDR1 and CDR2 are MNHEY and SVGEGT. The CDR3 length is 16 residues.

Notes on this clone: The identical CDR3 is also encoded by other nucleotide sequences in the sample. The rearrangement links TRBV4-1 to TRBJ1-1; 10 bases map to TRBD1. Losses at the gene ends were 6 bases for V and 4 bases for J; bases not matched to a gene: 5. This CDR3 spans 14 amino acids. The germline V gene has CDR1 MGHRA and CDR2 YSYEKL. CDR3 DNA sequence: TGCGCCAGCAGTCAATGGACAGGGGGCACTGAAGCTTTCTTT. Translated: CASSQWTGGTEAFF.

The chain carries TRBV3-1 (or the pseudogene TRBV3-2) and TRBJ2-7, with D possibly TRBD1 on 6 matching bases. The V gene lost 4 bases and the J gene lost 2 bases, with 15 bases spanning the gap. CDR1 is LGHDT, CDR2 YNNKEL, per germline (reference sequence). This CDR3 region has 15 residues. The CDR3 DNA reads TGTGCCAGCAGCCCCCACAGGGACGCAGCCTACGAGCAGTACGTC. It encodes CASSPHRDAAYEQYV.

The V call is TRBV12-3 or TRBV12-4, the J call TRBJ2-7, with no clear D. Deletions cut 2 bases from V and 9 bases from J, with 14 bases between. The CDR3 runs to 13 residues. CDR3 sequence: CASSLNRPLAQYF. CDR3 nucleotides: TGTGCCAGCAGTTTAAATAGGCCCCTCGCGCAGTACTTC.

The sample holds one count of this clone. CDR3 coding DNA: TGTGCCAGTAGTAGTCGCTTAGCTAACTATGGCTACACCTTC. Protein product: CASSSRLANYGYTF. The rearrangement uses TRBV19 and TRBJ1-2; D remains unclear. The CDR3 is made up of 14 amino acids. Trimming left V 4 bases short and J 0 bases short, with 9 bases between. Germline loops: CDR1 LNHDA, CDR2 SQIVND (reference sequence).

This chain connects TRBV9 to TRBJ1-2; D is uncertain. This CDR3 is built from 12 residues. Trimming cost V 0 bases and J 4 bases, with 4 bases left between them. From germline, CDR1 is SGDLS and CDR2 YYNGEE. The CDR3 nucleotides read TGTGCCAGCAGCGTAGAAAGCTATGGCTACACCTTC. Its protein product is CASSVESYGYTF.

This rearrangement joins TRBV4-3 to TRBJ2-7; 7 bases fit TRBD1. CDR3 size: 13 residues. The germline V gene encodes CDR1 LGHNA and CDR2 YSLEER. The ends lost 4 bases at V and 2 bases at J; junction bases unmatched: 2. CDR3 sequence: CASSRGQTYEQYF. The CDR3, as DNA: TGCGCCAGCAGCCGGGGACAGACCTACGAGCAGTACTTC.

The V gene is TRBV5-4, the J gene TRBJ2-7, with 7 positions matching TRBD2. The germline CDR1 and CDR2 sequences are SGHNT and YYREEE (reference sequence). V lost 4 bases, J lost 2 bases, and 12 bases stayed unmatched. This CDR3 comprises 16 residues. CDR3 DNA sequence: TGTGCCAGCAGCCCGGGTGGAGGGCGGGGGACCTACGAGCAGTACTTC. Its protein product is CASSPGGGRGTYEQYF.